This T cell receptor beta chain comes out of a study of T cells after yellow fever vaccination. The CDR3 covers 13 residues. Germline CDR1 reads GTSNPN; CDR2 reads SVGIG (reference sequence). The V gene lost 1 base and the J gene lost 0 bases, with 6 bases spanning the gap. Whole-study results and caveats: Reappearing after the booster were most of the clones from primary vaccination (around 95% CD4, approximately 88% CD8). The bulk population could contribute abundant contaminating clonotypes to FACS-sorted repertoires. A small share of clonotypes appeared in both CD4 and CD8 compartments.

Comments on this clonotype: Its antigen is not known.

MiXCR, run by TCRdb on the 5' RACE reads, gives a single entry per CDR3 protein. The data show 100,000 to 150,000 distinct CDR3 sequences, nearly 7.5% seen once. Sequenced here: CD4+ T cells sorted from PBMCs, sampled approximately 11 days after the first yellow fever vaccination. The clonotype comes from a young man who received the YFV17D yellow fever vaccine. The chain couples TRBV30 to TRBJ1-1; no clear D. The CDR3 region is CAWSAHMNTEAFF. CDR3 DNA sequence: TGTGCCTGGAGTGCACATATGAACACTGAAGCTTTCTTT. The whole variable domain, remainder taken from reference TRBV30 and TRBJ1-1, is SQTIHQWPATLVQPVGSPLSLECTVEGTSNPNLYWYRQAAGRGLQLLFYSVGIGQISSEVPQNLSASRPQDRQFILSSKKLLLSDSGFYLCAWSAHMNTEAFFGQGTRLTVV.